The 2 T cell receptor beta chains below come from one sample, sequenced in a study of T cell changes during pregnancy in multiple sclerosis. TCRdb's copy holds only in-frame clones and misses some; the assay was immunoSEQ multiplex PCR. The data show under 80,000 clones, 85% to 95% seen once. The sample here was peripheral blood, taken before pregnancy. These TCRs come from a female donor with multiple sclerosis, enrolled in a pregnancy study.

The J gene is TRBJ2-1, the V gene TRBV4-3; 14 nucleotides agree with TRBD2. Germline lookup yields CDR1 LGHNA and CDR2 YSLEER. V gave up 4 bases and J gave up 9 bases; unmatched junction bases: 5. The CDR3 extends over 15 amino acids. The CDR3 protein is CASSLGTSGSSEQFF. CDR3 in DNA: TGCGCCAGCAGCCTCGGGACTAGCGGGAGTAGTGAGCAGTTCTTC.

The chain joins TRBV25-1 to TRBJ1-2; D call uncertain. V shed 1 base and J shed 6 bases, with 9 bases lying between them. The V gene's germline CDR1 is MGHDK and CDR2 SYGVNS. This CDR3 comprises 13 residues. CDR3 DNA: TGTGCCAGCAGTGAATCTCGTCCTAATGGCTACACCTTC. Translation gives CASSESRPNGYTF.